The 2 T cell receptor beta chains below were found in one sample sequenced in a study of cytomegalovirus exposure and HLA in healthy donors. The PCR was carried out with 60 Vbeta primers and 13 Jbeta primers. The table came from immunoSEQ multiplex PCR; TCRdb's copy has only in-frame clones and leaves some out. Of 70,000 to 95,000 clones detected, approximately 60% appear once; the ten largest clones hold about 5%. Sequencing input: PBMCs. The source of these receptors is a woman aged 30 to 39 in good health and CMV-seropositive.

The rearrangement uses TRBV28 and TRBJ2-7; weak D call: TRBD2 (5 bases). Trimming stripped 5 bases from V and 6 bases from J, with 8 bases between. This CDR3 has 11 residues. CDR1 is MDHEN, CDR2 SYDVKM, per germline. The CDR3 protein is CASSLGLEQYF. CDR3 coding DNA: TGTGCCAGCAGTCTAGGACTCGAGCAGTACTTC.

CDR3 DNA sequence: TGTGCCAGCAGTTCCCCGACAGGCCTGAACTATGGCTACACCTTC. Protein product: CASSSPTGLNYGYTF. The chain is built from TRBV2 and TRBJ1-2, with D maybe TRBD1 (6 bases). The length of the CDR3 is 15 residues. The germline V gene has CDR1 SNHLY and CDR2 FYNNEI. V lost 5 bases and J lost 2, with 15 bases in between.